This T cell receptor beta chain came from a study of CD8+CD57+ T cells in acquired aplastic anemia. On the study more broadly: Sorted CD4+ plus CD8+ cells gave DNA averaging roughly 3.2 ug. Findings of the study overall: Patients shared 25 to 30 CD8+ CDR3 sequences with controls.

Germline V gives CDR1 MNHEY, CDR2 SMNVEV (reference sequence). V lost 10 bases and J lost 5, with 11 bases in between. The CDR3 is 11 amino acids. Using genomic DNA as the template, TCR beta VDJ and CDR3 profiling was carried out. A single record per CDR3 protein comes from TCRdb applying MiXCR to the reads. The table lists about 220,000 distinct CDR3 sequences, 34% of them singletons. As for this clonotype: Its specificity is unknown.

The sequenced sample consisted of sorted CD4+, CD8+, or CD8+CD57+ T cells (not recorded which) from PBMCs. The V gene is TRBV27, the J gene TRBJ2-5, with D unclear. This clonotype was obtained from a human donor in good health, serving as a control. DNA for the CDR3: TGTGCCACCAGAAAGACGGAGACCCAGTACTTC. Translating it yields CATRKTETQYF.